This TCR beta chain was identified during a study of T cell responses to AZD1222 COVID-19 vaccine. Broader study findings: In a largely white British group with more females than males, clonal diversity was possibly underestimated. Within unmutated variant regions lay the reported targets of nearly half of spike-specific TCRs.

On this clone itself: Its antigen is undetermined.

Libraries were prepared by immunoSEQ multiplex PCR; TCRdb keeps only in-frame clonotypes and omits some of them. The table lists around 80,000 clones, roughly 85% of them singletons. V gave up 5 bases and J gave up 2 bases; unmatched junction bases: 7. The CDR3 consists of 17 residues. Germline V CDR1 and CDR2: SEHNR, FQNEAQ (reference sequence). This receptor was identified in an adult who received the AZD1222 COVID-19 vaccine. The gene calls are TRBV7-9 and TRBJ2-3, with 13 bases fitting TRBD2. Material: peripheral blood, obtained 28 days after the second AZD1222 dose. CDR3 in amino acids: CASSRRTSGRTTDTQYF. CDR3 nucleotides: TGTGCCAGCAGCCGGCGGACTAGCGGGAGAACCACAGATACGCAGTATTTT.